The clone carrying this TCR beta chain appeared a few times. Its antigen is as yet unknown. This entry is derived from a study of T cell responses to AZD1222 COVID-19 vaccine. Study-wide results and limits: The donor cohort was predominantly white British with a female majority, and clonal diversity may have been underestimated. No day 14 peak samples; only post-peak repertoires were characterized. Seropositivity was recorded at baseline in only five to seven AZD1222 recipients. Vaccine-associated CD4 TCRs spanned spike, dominant at 160-218 and 743-854.

This table comes from immunoSEQ multiplex PCR, and its TCRdb copy is limited to in-frame clones, with some not included. Here the sample spans tens of thousands of clones, approximately 80% being singletons. Germline CDR1 reads SGHRS; CDR2 reads YFSETQ. There are 14 residues in the CDR3. V lost 7 bases to trimming and J lost 4 bases; unmatched junction nucleotides: 9. This clonotype originated in an adult who received the MenACWY meningococcal vaccine as a control. Sequenced material: peripheral blood, taken 28 days after the second dose of the MenACWY control vaccine. V gene TRBV5-1 combines with J gene TRBJ1-2, with TRBD1 identical over 8 bases. The CDR3 loop is CASRPGGDPYGYTF. The CDR3 DNA sequence: TGCGCCAGCCGTCCAGGGGGCGACCCCTATGGCTACACCTTC.